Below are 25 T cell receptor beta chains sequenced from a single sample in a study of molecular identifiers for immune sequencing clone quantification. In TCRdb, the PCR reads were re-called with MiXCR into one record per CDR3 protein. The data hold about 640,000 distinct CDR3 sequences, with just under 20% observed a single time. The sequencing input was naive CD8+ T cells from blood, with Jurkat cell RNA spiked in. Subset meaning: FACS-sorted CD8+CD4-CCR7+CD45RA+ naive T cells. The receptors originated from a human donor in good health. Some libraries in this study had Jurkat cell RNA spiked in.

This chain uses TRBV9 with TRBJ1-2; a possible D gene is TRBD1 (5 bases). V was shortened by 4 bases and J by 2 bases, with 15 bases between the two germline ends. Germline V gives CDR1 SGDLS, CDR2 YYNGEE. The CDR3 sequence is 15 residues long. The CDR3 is CASSSRAGSNYGYTF. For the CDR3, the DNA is TGTGCCAGCAGCTCCAGGGCAGGATCAAACTATGGCTACACCTTC.

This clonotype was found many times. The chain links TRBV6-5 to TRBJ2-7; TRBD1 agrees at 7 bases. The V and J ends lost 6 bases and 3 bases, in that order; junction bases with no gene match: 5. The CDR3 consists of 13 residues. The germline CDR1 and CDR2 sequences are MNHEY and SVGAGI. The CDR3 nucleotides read TGTGCCAGCAGCTATGGGGACAGCTACGAGCAGTACTTC. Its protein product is CASSYGDSYEQYF.

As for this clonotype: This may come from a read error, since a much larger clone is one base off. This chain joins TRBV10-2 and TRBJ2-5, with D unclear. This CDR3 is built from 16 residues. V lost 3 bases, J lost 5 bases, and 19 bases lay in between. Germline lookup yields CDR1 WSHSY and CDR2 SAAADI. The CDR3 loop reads CASSDAQRLGRETQYF. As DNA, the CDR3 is TGCGCCAGCAGTGACGCCCAGCGCCTAGGGCGGGAGACCCAGTACTTC.

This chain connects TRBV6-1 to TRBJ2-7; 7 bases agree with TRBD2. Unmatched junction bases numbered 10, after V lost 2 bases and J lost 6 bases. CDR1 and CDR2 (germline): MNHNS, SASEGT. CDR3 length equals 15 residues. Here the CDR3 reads CASSESVSGWLEQYF. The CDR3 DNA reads TGTGCCAGCAGTGAATCTGTTAGCGGGTGGCTCGAGCAGTACTTC.

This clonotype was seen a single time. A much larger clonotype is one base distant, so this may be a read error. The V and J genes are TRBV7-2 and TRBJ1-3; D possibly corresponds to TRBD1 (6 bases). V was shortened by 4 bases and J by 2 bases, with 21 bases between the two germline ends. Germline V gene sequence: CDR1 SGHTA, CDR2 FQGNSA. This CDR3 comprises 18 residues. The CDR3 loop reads CASSSAIYWTEAGNTIYF. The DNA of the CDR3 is TGTGCCAGCAGCTCAGCCATCTATTGGACAGAAGCTGGAAACACCATATATTTT.

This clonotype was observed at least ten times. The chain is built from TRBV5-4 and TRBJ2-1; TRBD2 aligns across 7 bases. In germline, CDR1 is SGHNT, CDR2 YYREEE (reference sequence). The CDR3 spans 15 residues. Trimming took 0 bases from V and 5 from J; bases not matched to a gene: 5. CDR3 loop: CASSLGTSENNEQFF. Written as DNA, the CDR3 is TGTGCCAGCAGCTTGGGTACTAGCGAAAACAATGAGCAGTTCTTC.

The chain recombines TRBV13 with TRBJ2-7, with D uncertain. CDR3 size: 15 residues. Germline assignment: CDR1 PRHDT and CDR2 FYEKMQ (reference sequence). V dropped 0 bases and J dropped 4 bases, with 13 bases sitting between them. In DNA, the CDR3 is TGTGCCAGCAGCTTAGGTTTTCAAGGACCTTACGAGCAGTACTTC. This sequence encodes CASSLGFQGPYEQYF.

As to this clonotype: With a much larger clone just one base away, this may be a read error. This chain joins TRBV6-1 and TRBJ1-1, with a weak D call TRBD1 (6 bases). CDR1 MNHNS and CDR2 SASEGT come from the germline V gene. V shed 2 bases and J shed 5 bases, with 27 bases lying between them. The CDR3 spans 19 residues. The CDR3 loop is CASSERVYPVGASRTEAFF. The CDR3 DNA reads TGTGCCAGCAGTGAAAGGGTTTACCCAGTGGGGGCGAGTCGGACTGAAGCTTTCTTT.

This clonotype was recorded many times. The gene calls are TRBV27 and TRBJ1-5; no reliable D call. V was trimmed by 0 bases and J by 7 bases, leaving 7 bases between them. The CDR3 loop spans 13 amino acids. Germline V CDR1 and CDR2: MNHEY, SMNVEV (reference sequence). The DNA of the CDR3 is TGTGCCAGCAGTTTATCACTACGCCAGCCCCAGCATTTT. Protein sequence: CASSLSLRQPQHF.

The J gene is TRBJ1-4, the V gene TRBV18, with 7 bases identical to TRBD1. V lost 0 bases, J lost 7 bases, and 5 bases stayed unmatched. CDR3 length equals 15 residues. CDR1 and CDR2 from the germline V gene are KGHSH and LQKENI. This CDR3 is CASSPPWAGGEKLFF. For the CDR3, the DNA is TGTGCCAGCTCACCACCGTGGGCAGGGGGTGAAAAACTGTTTTTT. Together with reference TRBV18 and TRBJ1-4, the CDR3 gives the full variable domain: NAGVMQNPRHLVRRRGQEARLRCSPMKGHSHVYWYRQLPEEGLKFMVYLQKENIIDESGMPKERFSAEFPKEGPSILRIQQVVRGDSAAYFCASSPPWAGGEKLFFGSGTQLSVL.

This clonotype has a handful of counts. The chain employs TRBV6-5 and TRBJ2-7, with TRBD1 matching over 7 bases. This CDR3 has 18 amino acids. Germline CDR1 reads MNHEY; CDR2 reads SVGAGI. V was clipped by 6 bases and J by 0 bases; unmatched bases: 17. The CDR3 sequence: CASSQTGTADTRSYEQYF. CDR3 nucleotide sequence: TGTGCCAGCAGCCAAACCGGGACAGCCGATACCCGCTCCTACGAGCAGTACTTC.

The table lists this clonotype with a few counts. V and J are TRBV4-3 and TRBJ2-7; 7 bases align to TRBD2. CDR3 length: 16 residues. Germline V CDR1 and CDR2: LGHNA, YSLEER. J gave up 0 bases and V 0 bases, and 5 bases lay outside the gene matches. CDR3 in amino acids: CASSQDIGGSSYEQYF. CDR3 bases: TGCGCCAGCAGCCAAGATATTGGCGGGAGCTCCTACGAGCAGTACTTC.

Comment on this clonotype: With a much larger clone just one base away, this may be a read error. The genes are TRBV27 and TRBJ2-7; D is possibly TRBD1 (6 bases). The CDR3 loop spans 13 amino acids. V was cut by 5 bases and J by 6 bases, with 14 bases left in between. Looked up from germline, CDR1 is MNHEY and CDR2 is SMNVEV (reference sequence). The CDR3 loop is CASSRAGAAEQYF. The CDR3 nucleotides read TGTGCCAGCAGTCGGGCAGGGGCCGCCGAGCAGTACTTC.

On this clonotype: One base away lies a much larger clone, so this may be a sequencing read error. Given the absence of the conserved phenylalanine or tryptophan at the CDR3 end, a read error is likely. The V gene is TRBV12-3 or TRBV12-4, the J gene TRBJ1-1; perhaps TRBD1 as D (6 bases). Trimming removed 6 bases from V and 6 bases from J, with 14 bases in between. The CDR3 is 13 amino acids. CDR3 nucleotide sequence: TGTGCCAGCAGACAGGGAGTCGGAGCTGAAGCTTTCCTT. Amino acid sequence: CASRQGVGAEAFL.

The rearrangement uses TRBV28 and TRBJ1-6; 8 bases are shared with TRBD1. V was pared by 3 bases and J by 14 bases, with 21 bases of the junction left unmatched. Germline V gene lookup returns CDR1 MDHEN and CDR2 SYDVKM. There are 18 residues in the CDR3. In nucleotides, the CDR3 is TGTGCCAGCAGTTTTGAGGACAGGGTTTTAGACGCGCTGGGGGCCCTCCACTTT. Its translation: CASSFEDRVLDALGALHF.

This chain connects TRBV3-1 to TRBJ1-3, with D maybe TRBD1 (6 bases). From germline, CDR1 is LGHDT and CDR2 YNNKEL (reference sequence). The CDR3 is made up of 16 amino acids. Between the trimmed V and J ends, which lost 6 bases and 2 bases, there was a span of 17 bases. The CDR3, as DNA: TGTGCCAGCAGGGCAGATGGGACACGAGCTGGAAACACCATATATTTT. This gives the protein CASRADGTRAGNTIYF.

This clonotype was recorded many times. The CDR3 loop is CASSQEKAGVLTDTQYF. CDR3 coding DNA: TGTGCCAGCAGCCAAGAGAAAGCGGGAGTGTTGACAGATACGCAGTATTTT. The chain combines TRBV4-2 with TRBJ2-3; 8 positions agree with TRBD2. V trimming: 0 bases; J trimming: 3 bases; junction bases outside the gene matches: 8. Germline V lookup: CDR1 LGHNA, CDR2 YNFKEQ. This CDR3 is built from 17 residues.

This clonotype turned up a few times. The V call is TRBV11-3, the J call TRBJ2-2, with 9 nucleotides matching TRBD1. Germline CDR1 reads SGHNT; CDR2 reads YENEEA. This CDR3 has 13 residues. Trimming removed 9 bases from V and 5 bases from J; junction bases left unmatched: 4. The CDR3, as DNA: TGTGCCAGTGGACAGGGGACAACCGGGGAGCTGTTTTTT. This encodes CASGQGTTGELFF.

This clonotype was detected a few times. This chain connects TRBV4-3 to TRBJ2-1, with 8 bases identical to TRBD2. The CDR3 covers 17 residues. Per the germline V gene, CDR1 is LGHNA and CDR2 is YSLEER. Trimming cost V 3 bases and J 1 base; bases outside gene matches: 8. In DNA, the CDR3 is TGCGCCAGCAGCCAGGGGGTAGCGGGGCCGTCCTACAATGAGCAGTTCTTC. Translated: CASSQGVAGPSYNEQFF.

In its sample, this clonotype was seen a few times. The CDR3 loop is CASSRILAGGPEDTQYF. The CDR3 DNA reads as TGTGCCAGTAGTAGGATACTAGCGGGGGGGCCGGAAGATACGCAGTATTTT. This chain connects TRBV19 to TRBJ2-3, with TRBD2 matching 13 bases. This CDR3 is built from 17 residues. V gave up 4 bases and J gave up 5 bases; unmatched junction bases: 9. Germline CDR1 LNHDA, CDR2 SQIVND (reference sequence).

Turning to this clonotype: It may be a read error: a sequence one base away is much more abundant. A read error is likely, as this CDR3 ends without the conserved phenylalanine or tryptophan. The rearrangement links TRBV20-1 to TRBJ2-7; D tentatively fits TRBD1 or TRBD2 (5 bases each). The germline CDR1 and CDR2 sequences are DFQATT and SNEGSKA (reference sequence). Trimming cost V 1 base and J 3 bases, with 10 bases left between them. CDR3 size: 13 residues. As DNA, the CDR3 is TGCAGTGCTAGAGGTGGGGACGTCTACGAGCAGTACTCC. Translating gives CSARGGDVYEQYS.

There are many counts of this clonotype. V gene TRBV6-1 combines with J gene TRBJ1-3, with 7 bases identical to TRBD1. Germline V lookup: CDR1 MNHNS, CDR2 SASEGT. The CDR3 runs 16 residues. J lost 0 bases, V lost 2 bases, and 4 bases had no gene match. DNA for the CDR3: TGTGCCAGCAGTGAAAGGGACAGCTCCTCTGGAAACACCATATATTTT. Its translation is CASSERDSSSGNTIYF.

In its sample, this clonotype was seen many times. The CDR3 DNA follows: TGTGCCAGCAGCACTAGCGGGGCAATAGATACGCAGTATTTT. It codes for CASSTSGAIDTQYF. The V and J genes are TRBV9 and TRBJ2-3, with 10 bases matching TRBD2. Germline V gene data show CDR1 as SGDLS and CDR2 as YYNGEE. V lost 4 bases to trimming and J lost 5 bases; unmatched junction nucleotides: 4. The CDR3 is 14 residues long. Full variable domain (rest looked up from reference TRBV9 and TRBJ2-3): DSGVTQTPKHLITATGQRVTLRCSPRSGDLSVYWYQQSLDQGLQFLIQYYNGEERAKGNILERFSAQQFPDLHSELNLSSLELGDSALYFCASSTSGAIDTQYFGPGTRLTVL.

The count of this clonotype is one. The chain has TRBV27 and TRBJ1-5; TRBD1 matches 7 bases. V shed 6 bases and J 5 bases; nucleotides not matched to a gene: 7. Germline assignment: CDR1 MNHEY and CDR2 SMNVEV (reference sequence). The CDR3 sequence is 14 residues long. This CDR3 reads CASRSRDSYQPQHF. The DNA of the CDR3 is TGTGCCAGCAGAAGCCGGGACAGTTATCAGCCCCAGCATTTT.

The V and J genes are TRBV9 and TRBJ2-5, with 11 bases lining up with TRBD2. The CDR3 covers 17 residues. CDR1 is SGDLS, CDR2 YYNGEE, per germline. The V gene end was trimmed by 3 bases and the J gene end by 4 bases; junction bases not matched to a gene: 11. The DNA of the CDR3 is TGTGCCAGCAGCGAGACCCGGGTTACTAGCGGGGGAGAGACCCAGTACTTC. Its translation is CASSETRVTSGGETQYF. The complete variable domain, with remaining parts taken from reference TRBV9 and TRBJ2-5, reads DSGVTQTPKHLITATGQRVTLRCSPRSGDLSVYWYQQSLDQGLQFLIQYYNGEERAKGNILERFSAQQFPDLHSELNLSSLELGDSALYFCASSETRVTSGGETQYFGPGTRLLVL.